The 12 T cell receptor beta chains reported below all come from one sample, sequenced in a study of blood T cells in healthy people across ages. A sample-barcoded 5' primer and a J-beta primer mix were used in a second PCR of roughly 7 to 11 cycles. Using its own MiXCR run on the 5' RACE reads, TCRdb lists one record per CDR3 protein. The data contain over 700,000 distinct CDR3 sequences, roughly 25% of them singletons. Another study also made use of these data, one on T cells of mothers and their children.

The specimen was blood. The origin of the receptors is a boy aged 10-17 years in good health.

There are a few counts of this clonotype. The chain carries TRBV6-1 and TRBJ2-3, with 12 bases identical to TRBD2. The CDR3 runs 19 residues. V lost 5 bases, J lost 0 bases, and 12 bases stayed unmatched. Germline V gene sequence: CDR1 MNHNS, CDR2 SASEGT. CDR3 coding DNA: TGTGCCAGCAGTCCCCGGCAGACTAGCGGGGGATTCAGCACAGATACGCAGTATTTT. This encodes CASSPRQTSGGFSTDTQYF.

This clonotype has more than one count but fewer than ten. This chain uses TRBV28 with TRBJ2-1; 10 positions match TRBD2. V was pared by 3 bases and J by 10 bases, with 12 bases of the junction left unmatched. Germline loops: CDR1 MDHEN, CDR2 SYDVKM. The CDR3 loop spans 16 amino acids. The CDR3 DNA is TGTGCCAGCAGTTTGCCTGGGGCTAGCGGGGGTGGAGAGCAGTTCTTC. Translation gives CASSLPGASGGGEQFF. The whole variable domain, remainder taken from reference TRBV28 and TRBJ2-1, is DVKVTQSSRYLVKRTGEKVFLECVQDMDHENMFWYRQDPGLGLRLIYFSYDVKMKEKGDIPEGYSVSREKKERFSLILESASTNQTSMYLCASSLPGASGGGEQFFGPGTRLTVL.

V gene TRBV13 combines with J gene TRBJ2-5, with D perhaps matching TRBD1 or TRBD2 (5 bases each). The closer fit of TRBJ2-7 to the DNA end suggests the J call may be wrong. The CDR3 is 15 amino acids. The germline gives CDR1 PRHDT, CDR2 FYEKMQ (reference sequence). CDR3 loop: CASSLGRDLTYEQYF. CDR3 nucleotides: TGTGCCAGCAGCTTAGGTCGGGACCTAACCTACGAGCAGTACTTC.

This clonotype was detected many times. The rearrangement uses TRBV7-3 and TRBJ1-5; D is possibly TRBD1 (6 bases). This CDR3 is 13 amino acids long. V lost 1 base, J lost 7 bases, and 8 bases lay in between. The germline gives CDR1 SGHTA, CDR2 FQGTGA. CDR3 residues: CASSLKGDQPQHF. The CDR3 DNA reads as TGTGCCAGCAGCTTAAAGGGGGACCAGCCCCAGCATTTT.

Note on this clonotype: Here the CDR3 omits its conserved ending phenylalanine or tryptophan, so a read error is the likely source. The chain joins TRBV2 to TRBJ2-3; no firm D call. From germline, CDR1 is SNHLY and CDR2 FYNNEI. Trimming pared 1 base from V and 0 bases from J, leaving 5 bases between. The CDR3 has 14 residues. CDR3 in amino acids: CASSEDPSTDTQYS. The CDR3 DNA follows: TGTGCCAGCAGTGAAGATCCCAGCACAGATACGCAGTATTCT.

The chain recombines TRBV4-3 with TRBJ2-6; no clear D gene. CDR1 is LGHNA and CDR2 is YSLEER in the germline V gene. The CDR3 loop spans 15 amino acids. V dropped 2 bases and J dropped 0 bases, with 5 bases sitting between them. The chain's CDR3 is CASSQTSSGANVLTF. The CDR3 bases are TGCGCCAGCAGCCAAACCAGCTCTGGGGCCAACGTCCTGACTTTC.

This clonotype has a handful of counts. This rearrangement joins TRBV10-3 to TRBJ2-4; possible D gene TRBD2, 6 bases. CDR1 is ENHRY, CDR2 SYGVKD, per germline. Trimming took off 6 bases at V and 4 bases at J, with 16 bases between the two ends. CDR3 length: 15 residues. The CDR3 DNA sequence: TGTGCCATCAGAGACGGGACTGACGAGAAAAACATTCAGTACTTC. Encoded protein: CAIRDGTDEKNIQYF.

This clonotype came up a few times. The chain carries TRBV7-9 and TRBJ2-4; D remains ambiguous. Germline assignment: CDR1 SEHNR and CDR2 FQNEAQ (reference sequence). The CDR3 has 14 residues. V lost 2 bases to trimming and J lost 4 bases, with 9 bases between them. The CDR3 is CASSLSSQKNIQYF. In DNA, the CDR3 is TGTGCCAGCAGCTTAAGCTCACAGAAAAACATTCAGTACTTC.

This chain connects TRBV19 to TRBJ1-1; D is possibly TRBD1 (6 bases). Trimming pared 3 bases from V and 7 bases from J, leaving 12 bases between. Germline lookup yields CDR1 LNHDA and CDR2 SQIVND (reference sequence). This CDR3 comprises 13 residues. For the CDR3, the DNA is TGTGCCAGTAGTATTGCTGGGGGCGGTGAAGCTTTCTTT. Translating gives CASSIAGGGEAFF. Drawing the rest from reference TRBV19 and TRBJ1-1, the complete variable domain is DGGITQSPKYLFRKEGQNVTLSCEQNLNHDAMYWYRQDPGQGLRLIYYSQIVNDFQKGDIAEGYSVSREKKESFPLTVTSAQKNPTAFYLCASSIAGGGEAFFGQGTRLTVV.

This clonotype was detected only a few times. CDR3 sequence reads: CSARGFRRVNTDTQYF. Here the CDR3 DNA reads TGCAGTGCTAGAGGTTTCCGGCGCGTCAACACAGATACGCAGTATTTT. J is TRBJ2-3 and V is TRBV20-1; no clear D. Germline assignment: CDR1 DFQATT and CDR2 SNEGSKA (reference sequence). The V and J ends lost 1 base and 2 bases respectively, with 16 bases between them. The CDR3 length is 16 residues.

This clonotype occurred a few times. The chain combines TRBV7-3 with TRBJ2-6; D remains unclear. The CDR3 has 15 amino acids. V was cut by 5 bases and J by 1 base, with 9 bases left in between. Germline V gives CDR1 SGHTA, CDR2 FQGTGA. CDR3 DNA sequence: TGTGCCAGCAGCCAGGTTTGGTCTGGGGCCAACGTCCTGACTTTC. Its translation is CASSQVWSGANVLTF.

The chain uses TRBV29-1 and TRBJ2-7, with D unresolved. Trimming removed 2 bases at V and 0 bases at J, with 11 bases between. Germline CDR1 SQVTM, CDR2 ANQGSEA. The CDR3 consists of 14 residues. CDR3 sequence: CSVELAVSSYEQYF. In DNA form, the CDR3 reads TGCAGCGTTGAATTGGCGGTAAGCTCCTACGAGCAGTACTTC.